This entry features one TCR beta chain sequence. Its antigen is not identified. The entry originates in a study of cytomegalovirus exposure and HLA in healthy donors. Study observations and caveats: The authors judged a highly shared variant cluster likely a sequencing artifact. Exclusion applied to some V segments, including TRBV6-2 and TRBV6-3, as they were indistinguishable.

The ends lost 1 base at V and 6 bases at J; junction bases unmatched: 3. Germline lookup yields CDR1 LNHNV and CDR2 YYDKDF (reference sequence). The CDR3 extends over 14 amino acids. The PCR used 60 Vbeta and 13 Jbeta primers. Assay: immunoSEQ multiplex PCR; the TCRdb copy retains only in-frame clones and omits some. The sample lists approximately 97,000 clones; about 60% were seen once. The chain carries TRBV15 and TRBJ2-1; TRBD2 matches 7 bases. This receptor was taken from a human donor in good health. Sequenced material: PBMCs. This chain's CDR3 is CATSRVGGGNEQFF. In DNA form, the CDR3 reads TGTGCCACCAGCAGAGTGGGCGGGGGCAATGAGCAGTTCTTC.